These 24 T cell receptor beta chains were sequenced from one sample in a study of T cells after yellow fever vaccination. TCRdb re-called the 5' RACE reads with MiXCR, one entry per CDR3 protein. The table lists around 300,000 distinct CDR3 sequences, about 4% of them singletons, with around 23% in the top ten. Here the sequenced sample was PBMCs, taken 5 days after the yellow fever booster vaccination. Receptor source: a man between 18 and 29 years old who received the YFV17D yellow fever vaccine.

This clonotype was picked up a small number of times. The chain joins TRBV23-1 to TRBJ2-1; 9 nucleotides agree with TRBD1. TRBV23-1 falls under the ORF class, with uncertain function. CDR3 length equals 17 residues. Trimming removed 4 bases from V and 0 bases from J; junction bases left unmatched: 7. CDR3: CASSPGQGFGSYNEQFF. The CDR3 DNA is TGCGCCAGCAGTCCGGGACAGGGATTTGGCTCCTACAATGAGCAGTTCTTC.

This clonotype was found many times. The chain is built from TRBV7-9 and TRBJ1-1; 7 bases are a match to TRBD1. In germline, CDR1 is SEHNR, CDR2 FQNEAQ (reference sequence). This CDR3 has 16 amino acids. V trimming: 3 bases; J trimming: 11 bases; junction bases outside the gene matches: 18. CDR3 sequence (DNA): TGTGCCAGCAGCTTTCTATTTCCCACAGGGGTCTTGCTTGCTTTCTTT. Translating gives CASSFLFPTGVLLAFF. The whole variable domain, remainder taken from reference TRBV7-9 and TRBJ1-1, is DTGVSQNPRHKITKRGQNVTFRCDPISEHNRLYWYRQTLGQGPEFLTYFQNEAQLEKSRLLSDRFSAERPKGSFSTLEIQRTEQGDSAMYLCASSFLFPTGVLLAFFGQGTRLTVV.

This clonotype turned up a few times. The CDR3 here is CASSPRDRGRPDTQYF. The CDR3 bases are TGTGCCAGCAGCCCCCGGGACAGGGGGCGCCCAGATACGCAGTATTTT. The chain joins TRBV7-2 to TRBJ2-3, with 12 bases lining up with TRBD1. V gave up 5 bases and J gave up 4 bases; unmatched junction bases: 7. The CDR3 totals 16 residues. CDR1 SGHTA and CDR2 FQGNSA come from the germline V gene.

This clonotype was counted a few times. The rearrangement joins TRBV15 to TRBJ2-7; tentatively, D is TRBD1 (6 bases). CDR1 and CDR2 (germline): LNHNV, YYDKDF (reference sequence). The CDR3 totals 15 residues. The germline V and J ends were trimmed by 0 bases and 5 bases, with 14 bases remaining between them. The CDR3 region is CATSRDKTGINEQYV. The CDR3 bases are TGTGCCACCAGCAGAGATAAAACAGGGATTAACGAGCAGTACGTC.

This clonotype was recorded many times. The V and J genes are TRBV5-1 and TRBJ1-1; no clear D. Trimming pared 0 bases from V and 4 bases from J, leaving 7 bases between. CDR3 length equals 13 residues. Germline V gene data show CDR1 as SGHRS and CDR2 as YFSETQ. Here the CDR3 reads CASSLGLSTEAFF. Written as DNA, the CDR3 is TGCGCCAGCAGCTTGGGTCTGTCCACTGAAGCTTTCTTT.

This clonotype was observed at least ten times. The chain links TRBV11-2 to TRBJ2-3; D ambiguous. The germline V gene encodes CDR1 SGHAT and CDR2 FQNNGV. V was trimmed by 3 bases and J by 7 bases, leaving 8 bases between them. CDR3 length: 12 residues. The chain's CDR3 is CASSLGRNTQYF. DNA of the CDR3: TGTGCCAGCAGCTTGGGAAGGAATACGCAGTATTTT.

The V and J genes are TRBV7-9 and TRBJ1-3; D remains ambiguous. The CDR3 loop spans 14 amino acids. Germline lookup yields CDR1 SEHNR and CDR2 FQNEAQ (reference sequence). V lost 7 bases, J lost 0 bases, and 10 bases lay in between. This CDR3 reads CASTISSSGNTIYF. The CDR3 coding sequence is TGTGCCAGCACTATTTCGAGCTCTGGAAACACCATATATTTT.

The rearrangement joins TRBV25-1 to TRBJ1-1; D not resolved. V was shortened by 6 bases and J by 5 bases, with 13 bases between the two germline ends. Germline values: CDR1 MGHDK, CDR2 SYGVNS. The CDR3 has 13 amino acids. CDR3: CASSAEEGTEAFF. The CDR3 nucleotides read TGTGCCAGCAGCGCGGAGGAGGGAACTGAAGCTTTCTTT.

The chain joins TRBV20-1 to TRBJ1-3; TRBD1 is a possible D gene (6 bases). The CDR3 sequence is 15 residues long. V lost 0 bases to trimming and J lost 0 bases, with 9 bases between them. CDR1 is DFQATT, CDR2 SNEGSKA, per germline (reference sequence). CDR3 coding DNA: TGCAGTGCTAGAGATGGGGGGGCCTCTGGAAACACCATATATTTT. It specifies CSARDGGASGNTIYF.

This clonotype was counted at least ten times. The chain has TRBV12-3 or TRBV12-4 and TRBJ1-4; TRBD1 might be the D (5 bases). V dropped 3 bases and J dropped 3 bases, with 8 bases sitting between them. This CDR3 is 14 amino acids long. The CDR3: CASSFGGSNEKLFF. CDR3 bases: TGTGCCAGCAGTTTCGGGGGTTCTAATGAAAAACTGTTTTTT.

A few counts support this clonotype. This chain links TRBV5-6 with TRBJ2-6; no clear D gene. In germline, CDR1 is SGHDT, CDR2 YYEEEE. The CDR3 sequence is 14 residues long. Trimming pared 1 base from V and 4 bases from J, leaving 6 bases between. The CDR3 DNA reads TGTGCCAGCAGCTTGACCCCCGGGGCCAACGTCCTGACTTTC. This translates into CASSLTPGANVLTF.

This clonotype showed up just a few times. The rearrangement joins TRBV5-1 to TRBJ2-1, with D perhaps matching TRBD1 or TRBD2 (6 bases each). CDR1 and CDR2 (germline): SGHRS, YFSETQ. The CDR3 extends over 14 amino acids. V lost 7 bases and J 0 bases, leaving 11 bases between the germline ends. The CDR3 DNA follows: TGCGCCAGCGGGGGGCGAAGCTCCTACAATGAGCAGTTCTTC. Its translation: CASGGRSSYNEQFF.

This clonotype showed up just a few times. CDR3 DNA sequence: TGTGCCAGCAGCCCCGGGGAGGTCACAGATACGCAGTATTTT. Encoded protein: CASSPGEVTDTQYF. The chain uses TRBV7-2 and TRBJ2-3, with D perhaps matching TRBD2 (6 bases). The V end lost 5 bases, the J end lost 2 bases, and 11 bases lay between the germline ends. CDR1 is SGHTA, CDR2 FQGNSA, per germline. The CDR3 runs 14 residues.

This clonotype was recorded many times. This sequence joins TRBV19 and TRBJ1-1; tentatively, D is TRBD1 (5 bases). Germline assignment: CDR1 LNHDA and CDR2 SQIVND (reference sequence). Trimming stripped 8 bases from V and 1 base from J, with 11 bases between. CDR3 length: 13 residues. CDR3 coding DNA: TGTGCCAGTTCACGGGGGTCGAACACTGAAGCTTTCTTT. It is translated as CASSRGSNTEAFF.

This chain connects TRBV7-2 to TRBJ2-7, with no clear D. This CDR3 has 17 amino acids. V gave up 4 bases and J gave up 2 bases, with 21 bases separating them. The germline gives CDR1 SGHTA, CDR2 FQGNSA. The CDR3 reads CASSSQTRPGQTYEQYF. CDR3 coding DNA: TGTGCCAGCAGCTCACAAACCCGCCCCGGGCAGACCTACGAGCAGTACTTC.

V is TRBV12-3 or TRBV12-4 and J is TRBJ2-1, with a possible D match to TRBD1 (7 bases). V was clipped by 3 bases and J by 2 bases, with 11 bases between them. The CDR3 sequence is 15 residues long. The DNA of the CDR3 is TGTGCCAGCAGTTTTGGAGGGGGCACCTACAATGAGCAGTTCTTC. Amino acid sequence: CASSFGGGTYNEQFF.

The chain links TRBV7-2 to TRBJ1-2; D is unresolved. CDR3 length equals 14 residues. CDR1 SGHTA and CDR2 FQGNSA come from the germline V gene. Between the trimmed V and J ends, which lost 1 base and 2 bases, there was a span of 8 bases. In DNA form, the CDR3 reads TGTGCCAGCAGCTTAGAAGGACCGAACTATGGCTACACCTTC. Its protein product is CASSLEGPNYGYTF.

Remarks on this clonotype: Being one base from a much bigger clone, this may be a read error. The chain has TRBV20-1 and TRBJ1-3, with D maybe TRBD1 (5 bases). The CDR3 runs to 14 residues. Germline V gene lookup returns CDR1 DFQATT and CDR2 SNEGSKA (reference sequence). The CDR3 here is CSASDSAVGYTIYF. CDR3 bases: TGCAGTGCTTCCGACAGTGCTGTTGGATACACCATATATTTT.

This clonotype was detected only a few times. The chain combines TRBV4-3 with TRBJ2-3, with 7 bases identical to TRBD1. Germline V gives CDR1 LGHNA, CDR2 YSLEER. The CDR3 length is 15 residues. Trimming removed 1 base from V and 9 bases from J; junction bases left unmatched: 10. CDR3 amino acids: CASSQVVGTGATQYF. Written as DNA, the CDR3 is TGCGCCAGCAGCCAAGTGGTCGGCACAGGGGCCACGCAGTATTTT.

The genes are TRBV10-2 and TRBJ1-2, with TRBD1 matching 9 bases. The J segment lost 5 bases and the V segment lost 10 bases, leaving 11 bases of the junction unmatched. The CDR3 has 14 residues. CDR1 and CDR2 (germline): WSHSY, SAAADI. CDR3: CATRTGGVGYGYTF. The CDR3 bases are TGCGCCACCCGAACAGGGGGCGTTGGATATGGCTACACCTTC.

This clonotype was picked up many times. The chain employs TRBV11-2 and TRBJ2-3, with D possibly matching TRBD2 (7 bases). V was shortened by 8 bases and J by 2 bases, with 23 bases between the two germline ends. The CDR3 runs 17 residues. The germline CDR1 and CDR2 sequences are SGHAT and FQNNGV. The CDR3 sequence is CASDTTRGGRPTDTQYF. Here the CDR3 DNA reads TGTGCCAGCGATACTACAAGGGGGGGGCGACCCACAGATACGCAGTATTTT.

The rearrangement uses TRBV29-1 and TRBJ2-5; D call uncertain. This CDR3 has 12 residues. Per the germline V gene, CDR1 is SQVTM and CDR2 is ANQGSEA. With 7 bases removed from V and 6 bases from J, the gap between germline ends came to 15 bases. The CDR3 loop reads CSASRSLQTQYF. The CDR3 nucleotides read TGCAGCGCTTCCCGGTCTCTGCAGACCCAGTACTTC.

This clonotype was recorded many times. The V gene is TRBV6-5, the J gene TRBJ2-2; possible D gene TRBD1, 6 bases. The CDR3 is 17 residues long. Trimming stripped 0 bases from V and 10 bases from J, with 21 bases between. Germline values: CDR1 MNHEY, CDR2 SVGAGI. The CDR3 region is CASSYSLGQGTGVELFF. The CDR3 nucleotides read TGTGCCAGCAGTTACTCGCTGGGACAAGGTACCGGGGTGGAGCTGTTTTTT.

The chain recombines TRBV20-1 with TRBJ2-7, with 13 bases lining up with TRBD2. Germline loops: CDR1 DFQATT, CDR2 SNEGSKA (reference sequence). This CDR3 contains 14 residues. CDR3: CTRTSGGSADEQYV. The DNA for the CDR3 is TGCACCAGGACTAGCGGGGGATCGGCGGACGAGCAGTACGTC.